One and the same sample provided the 19 T cell receptor beta chains below, sequenced in a study of immune evolution from preneoplasia to lung adenocarcinoma. Assay: immunoSEQ multiplex PCR; the TCRdb copy retains only in-frame clones and omits some. The data contain over 6,500 clones, 65% to 85% of them singletons. Sequences were obtained from FFPE adjacent normal lung tissue. Receptors were obtained from a person aged 65 to 85 with lung adenocarcinoma.

CDR3 DNA: TGTGCCAGCAGCTTAGAAGTTGGAGAGACTGAAGCTTTCTTT. Translation: CASSLEVGETEAFF. The chain links TRBV11-2 to TRBJ1-1; no clear D. The length of the CDR3 is 14 residues. The V end lost 0 bases, the J end lost 5 bases, and 10 bases lay between the germline ends. The germline gives CDR1 SGHAT, CDR2 FQNNGV.

The CDR3 nucleotides read TGTGCCAGCAGTCCCCGGGACAGTGGTCGCTATGGCTACACCTTC. Its protein product is CASSPRDSGRYGYTF. The J gene is TRBJ1-2, the V gene TRBV6-5; 7 bases align to TRBD1. V shed 5 bases, J shed 4 bases, and the junction held 10 bases outside the gene matches. The CDR3 consists of 15 residues. Per germline, CDR1 MNHEY and CDR2 SVGAGI.

The CDR3 DNA reads as TGTGCCAGCAGTTACCTGGACAGTCCCTACGAGCAGTACTTC. It codes for CASSYLDSPYEQYF. The V and J genes are TRBV6-6 and TRBJ2-7, with TRBD1 as a possible D gene (6 bases). Germline V gene lookup returns CDR1 MNHNY and CDR2 SVGAGI (reference sequence). CDR3 length equals 14 residues. V shed 2 bases and J shed 2 bases, with 10 bases lying between them.

The rearrangement links TRBV15 to TRBJ1-5; TRBD1 agrees at 7 bases. J gave up 5 bases and V 5 bases, and 3 bases lay outside the gene matches. This CDR3 comprises 13 residues. Germline V gives CDR1 LNHNV, CDR2 YYDKDF (reference sequence). CDR3 sequence (DNA): TGTGCCACCAGCGGACAGGCTGATCAGCCCCAGCATTTT. Residues: CATSGQADQPQHF.

The J gene is TRBJ1-4, the V gene TRBV2; no clear D gene. The CDR3 totals 13 residues. CDR1 and CDR2 (germline): SNHLY, FYNNEI. Trimming took 7 bases from V and 2 from J, leaving 8 bases between them. CDR3 residues: CASTLGTNEKLFF. The CDR3 DNA sequence: TGTGCCAGCACTTTAGGGACTAATGAAAAACTGTTTTTT.

This chain joins TRBV7-9 and TRBJ1-2, with D perhaps matching TRBD1 (5 bases). The germline gives CDR1 SEHNR, CDR2 FQNEAQ (reference sequence). Trimming cost V 3 bases and J 2 bases, with 13 bases left between them. The CDR3 consists of 15 residues. The CDR3 DNA reads TGTGCCAGCAGCTTCTGGGGCCCAACGAACTATGGCTACACCTTC. This codes for CASSFWGPTNYGYTF.

This chain joins TRBV29-1 and TRBJ1-1; D ambiguous. The CDR3 spans 12 residues. In germline, CDR1 is SQVTM, CDR2 ANQGSEA. The V and J ends lost 8 bases and 9 bases respectively, with 19 bases between them. The CDR3 DNA follows: TGCAGCTCTTCAGAATGGGAGGGTAAAGCTTTCTTT. Translating gives CSSSEWEGKAFF.

V gene TRBV19 combines with J gene TRBJ1-6; 8 bases fit TRBD1. The V gene end was trimmed by 6 bases and the J gene end by 8 bases; junction bases not matched to a gene: 6. From germline, CDR1 is LNHDA and CDR2 SQIVND (reference sequence). The CDR3 has 14 amino acids. This CDR3 is CASRVGTGYSPLHF. The CDR3 DNA is TGTGCCAGTAGGGTGGGGACAGGCTATTCACCCCTCCACTTT.

The gene calls are TRBV7-2 and TRBJ2-7, with TRBD1 identical over 10 bases. Germline CDR1 SGHTA, CDR2 FQGNSA. The junction had 8 bases not matched to a gene; V was cut back by 6 bases and J by 6 bases. There are 14 residues in the CDR3. The CDR3 DNA sequence: TGTGCCAGCAGTCGGGACAGGGGTTCTCTCGAGCAGTACTTC. Its translation is CASSRDRGSLEQYF.

This clone was picked up one time. The gene calls are TRBV6-5 and TRBJ2-7; perhaps TRBD1 as D (6 bases). Deletions cut 2 bases from V and 2 bases from J, with 10 bases between. In germline, CDR1 is MNHEY, CDR2 SVGAGI. The CDR3 totals 14 residues. The CDR3 DNA is TGTGCCAGCAGTTACCCAGACAGGCCCTACGAGCAGTACTTC. This sequence encodes CASSYPDRPYEQYF.

The chain carries TRBV5-4 and TRBJ2-7; 11 bases match TRBD1. This CDR3 has 16 residues. V lost 4 bases and J lost 1; bases outside the gene matches: 7. Per the germline V gene, CDR1 is SGHNT and CDR2 is YYREEE (reference sequence). Here the CDR3 reads CASSRRTGGASYEQYF. The CDR3 bases are TGTGCCAGCAGCCGAAGGACAGGGGGCGCATCCTACGAGCAGTACTTC.

J is TRBJ1-1 and V is TRBV27; 7 bases are a match to TRBD1. Germline CDR1 and CDR2: MNHEY and SMNVEV (reference sequence). V shed 6 bases, J shed 3 bases, and the junction held 4 bases outside the gene matches. The CDR3 contains 13 residues. The CDR3 reads CASSRTGDTEAFF. For the CDR3, the DNA is TGTGCCAGCAGCCGTACAGGGGACACTGAAGCTTTCTTT.

This chain links TRBV30 with TRBJ1-5; perhaps TRBD1 as D (5 bases). The CDR3 spans 16 residues. The V end lost 1 base, the J end lost 7 bases, and 20 bases lay between the germline ends. Germline V lookup: CDR1 GTSNPN, CDR2 SVGIG (reference sequence). CDR3 in amino acids: CAWSARGGVGGQPQHF. The DNA of the CDR3 is TGTGCCTGGAGTGCGAGGGGAGGCGTGGGGGGACAGCCCCAGCATTTT.

This chain connects TRBV28 to TRBJ2-7; D gene ambiguous. CDR1 MDHEN and CDR2 SYDVKM come from the germline V gene. Trimming shortened V by 3 bases and J by 3 bases, and 6 bases separated the two germline ends. This CDR3 contains 12 residues. The CDR3: CASSFTFYEQYF. The CDR3 DNA reads TGTGCCAGCAGTTTTACTTTCTACGAGCAGTACTTC.

The genes are TRBV10-1 and TRBJ2-3; 12 bases align to TRBD1. Germline loops: CDR1 WNHNN, CDR2 SYGVQD (reference sequence). V lost 4 bases, J lost 4 bases, and 3 bases stayed unmatched. This CDR3 comprises 15 residues. DNA of the CDR3: TGCGCCAGCAGTGGGGACAGGGGGCGTGCAGATACGCAGTATTTT. Protein product: CASSGDRGRADTQYF.

Notes on this clone: Mismatch with germline at one junction end may stem from a read error. The rearrangement links TRBV6-1 to TRBJ2-7; D unclear. The CDR3 sequence is 10 residues long. The germline gives CDR1 MNHNS, CDR2 SASEGT. Written as DNA, the CDR3 is TGTGCCAGCAGTGAATGGTCGCGGTGGTTC. Translated, it gives CASSEWSRWF.

The V call is TRBV7-9, the J call TRBJ2-7; D is unresolved. Germline V lookup: CDR1 SEHNR, CDR2 FQNEAQ (reference sequence). This CDR3 is built from 15 residues. The germline V and J ends were trimmed by 5 bases and 2 bases, with 16 bases remaining between them. The CDR3 sequence: CASSGMHPGPYEQYF. The CDR3, as DNA: TGTGCCAGCAGCGGTATGCACCCAGGCCCCTACGAGCAGTACTTC.

J is TRBJ1-4 and V is TRBV4-1; TRBD1 agrees at 10 bases. There are 16 residues in the CDR3. The trim removed 4 bases at V and 4 bases at J, leaving 6 bases unmatched. Germline-derived CDR1 and CDR2 are MGHRA and YSYEKL. The CDR3, as DNA: TGCGCCAGCAGCCGATCCGGGACAGGGGATAATGAAAAACTGTTTTTT. Residues: CASSRSGTGDNEKLFF.

This chain connects TRBV30 to TRBJ2-2; D is unresolved. The germline V gene has CDR1 GTSNPN and CDR2 SVGIG (reference sequence). CDR3 size: 11 residues. Trimming removed 4 bases from V and 3 bases from J, with 3 bases in between. In DNA form, the CDR3 reads TGTGCCTGGACTTACACCGGGGAGCTGTTTTTT. As protein: CAWTYTGELFF.